Listed below are T cell receptor beta chains from one sample, sequenced in a study of blood T cell repertoires in COVID-19. The protocol was immunoSEQ multiplex PCR, while the TCRdb copy is restricted to in-frame clones and leaves out a portion. This sample carries 57,000 or so clones, around 86% of them seen once, and the ten largest clones take approximately 14%. The material sequenced was peripheral blood. These TCRs come from a human donor in a cohort sampled during active COVID-19. Each CDR3 is given with its conserved first and last residue. The D gene is left open where the match is weak.

J	D	V	CDR3	DNA
TRBJ2-3	.	TRBV7-3	CASSPSGSTDTQYF	TGTGCCAGCAGCCCAAGCGGAAGCACAGATACGCAGTATTTT
TRBJ2-7	.	TRBV18	CASSLNYEQYF	TGTGCCAGCTCCCTTAACTACGAGCAGTACTTC
TRBJ2-7	TRBD2	TRBV4-3	CASSQSSTGRLAGGYEQYF	TGCGCCAGCAGCCAGAGTAGTACAGGGAGGCTAGCGGGAGGGTACGAGCAGTACTTC
TRBJ2-7	TRBD1	TRBV3-1/TRBV3-2	CASSQDTKGQGSYEQYF	TGTGCCAGCAGCCAAGACACTAAAGGACAGGGCTCCTACGAGCAGTACTTC
TRBJ2-2	.	TRBV5-1	CASSFANYAGELFF	TGCGCCAGCTCTTTCGCTAACTACGCCGGGGAGCTGTTTTTT
TRBJ1-4	.	TRBV28	CASRVEHATNEKLFF	TGTGCCAGCAGGGTGGAGCATGCAACTAATGAAAAACTGTTTTTT
TRBJ2-7	.	TRBV6-1	CASSERQNYEQYF	TGTGCCAGCAGTGAAAGACAGAACTACGAGCAGTACTTC
TRBJ2-1	TRBD2	TRBV25-1	CASSKSGTSGDEQFF	TGTGCCAGCAGTAAATCCGGGACTAGCGGGGATGAGCAGTTCTTC
TRBJ1-4	TRBD1	TRBV4-1	CASSPPGQLNEKLFF	TGCGCCAGCAGTCCCCCGGGACAGCTTAATGAAAAACTGTTTTTT
TRBJ2-1	.	TRBV10-3	CAISLRQEDEQFF	TGTGCCATCAGTCTCCGACAGGAGGATGAGCAGTTCTTC
TRBJ1-5	TRBD1	TRBV2	CASSSRPGQGAGSNQPQHF	TGTGCCAGCAGTTCGCGACCGGGACAGGGGGCGGGTAGCAATCAGCCCCAGCATTTT
TRBJ1-2	.	TRBV29-1	CSVRDAGHGYTF	TGCAGCGTGCGTGACGCGGGCCACGGCTACACCTTC
TRBJ1-2	TRBD1	TRBV6-1	CASSGQLTGTGKGGYTF	TGTGCCAGCAGTGGTCAGCTTACCGGGACAGGGAAAGGCGGCTACACCTTC